This T cell receptor beta chain was retrieved from a study of read filtering for tumor transcriptome and immune sequencing. Study background: Among patients, some 17 were male and some 15 female, aged about 40 to 90 (mean around 66). IR-seq gave about 3.5 to 10.27 million TCR reads per sample; RNA-seq gave 85 to 1273. Study findings and constraints: Sorted CD138-negative bone marrow cells were not purified T cells. About 81.9% of IR-seq clonotypes had one read, totaling 3% to 4% of reads; RNA-seq: approximately 75% and 45%.

In its sample, this clonotype was seen many times. Its antigen is unidentified. Trimming removed 6 bases from V and 4 bases from J; junction bases left unmatched: 12. The CDR3 length is 17 residues. CDR1 and CDR2 from the germline V gene are SGHTA and FQGNSA. This library used 300 to 450 ng RNA and molecular barcoded adaptors spanning alpha/delta and beta/gamma chains. TCRdb reprocessed the reads via MiXCR and lists one record per CDR3 protein. The table has some 46,000 distinct CDR3 sequences, about 20% seen once; the top ten hold under 40%. The gene calls are TRBV7-2 and TRBJ2-1; 10 nucleotides align to TRBD2. The sequence came from a donor at least 40 years old with multiple myeloma. The source material was a population of CD138-negative cells sorted from bone marrow. The CDR3 region is CASRRTPTSGAYNEQFF. The DNA of the CDR3 is TGTGCCAGCAGACGAACCCCCACTAGCGGGGCATACAATGAGCAGTTCTTC.